The text below deals with one T cell receptor (beta chain). The antigen remains unidentified. This sample stems from a study of cytomegalovirus exposure and HLA in healthy donors. The V gene's germline CDR1 is MDHEN and CDR2 SYDVKM. The CDR3 is 16 amino acids. Trimming removed 11 bases from V and 0 bases from J, with 17 bases in between. The PCR employed 60 Vbeta primers together with 13 Jbeta primers. TCRdb's table, derived via immunoSEQ multiplex PCR, lists solely in-frame clones and lacks some. The sample carries roughly 120,000 clones, 77% recorded once. Study results and caveats: High specificity and sensitivity for cytomegalovirus status were reported for the classifier.

The sequence derives from a man between 18 and 35 years old in good health and CMV-seropositive. Input material: PBMCs. The genes are TRBV28 and TRBJ2-6, with a tentative D call TRBD1 (7 bases). For the CDR3, the DNA is TGTGCCGGAGGGGACAGCGATAACTCTGGGGCCAACGTCCTGACTTTC. The encoded protein is CAGGDSDNSGANVLTF.